This entry lists 6 T cell receptor beta chains sequenced from one sample in a study of T cell responses to AZD1222 COVID-19 vaccine. Sequenced by immunoSEQ multiplex PCR; TCRdb stores in-frame clones only, minus some. This table has 160,000 or so clones, about 87% appearing once. Here the sequenced sample was peripheral blood, taken 28 days after the second dose of the MenACWY control vaccine. The receptors shown here come from an adult who received the MenACWY meningococcal vaccine as a control.

This sequence joins TRBV29-1 and TRBJ2-1; 10 nucleotides align to TRBD2. This CDR3 contains 14 residues. Trimming took 4 bases from V and 6 from J; bases not matched to a gene: 6. From germline, CDR1 is SQVTM and CDR2 ANQGSEA. The CDR3 is CSVGRTSGINEQFF. CDR3 in DNA: TGCAGCGTTGGTCGGACTAGCGGTATCAATGAGCAGTTCTTC.

The table lists this clone with a count of one. J is TRBJ1-2 and V is TRBV28; D might be TRBD1 (6 bases). CDR1 is MDHEN and CDR2 is SYDVKM in the germline V gene. With 6 bases removed from V and 8 bases from J, the gap between germline ends came to 16 bases. The CDR3 is 13 residues long. CDR3 protein: CASRSRGGGGYTF. In nucleotides, the CDR3 is TGTGCCAGCAGGTCCAGGGGCGGCGGGGGCTACACCTTC.

The genes are TRBV5-1 and TRBJ2-1, with 12 bases identical to TRBD2. The germline CDR1 and CDR2 sequences are SGHRS and YFSETQ. V lost 4 bases, J lost 5 bases, and 10 bases stayed unmatched. The CDR3 is 17 amino acids. The chain's CDR3 is CASSLRLAGESDNEQFF. CDR3 nucleotides: TGCGCCAGCAGCCTCCGACTAGCGGGAGAAAGCGACAATGAGCAGTTCTTC.

The rearrangement joins TRBV18 to TRBJ1-5; no firm D call. The CDR3 loop spans 15 amino acids. Germline V CDR1 and CDR2: KGHSH, LQKENI. V gave up 5 bases and J gave up 1 base, with 12 bases separating them. The CDR3 nucleotides read TGTGCCAGCTCAGGGAGGAGGGTCAGCAATCAGCCCCAGCATTTT. The encoded protein is CASSGRRVSNQPQHF.

The rearrangement uses TRBV7-6 and TRBJ2-2; 7 bases are a match to TRBD1. The CDR3 sequence is 17 residues long. After removal of 4 bases from V and 5 bases from J, the junction contained 13 bases not matched to a gene. Germline loops: CDR1 SGHVS, CDR2 FNYEAQ. CDR3 DNA: TGTGCCAGCAGCTGGAGACAGGGCCCAACCCCAACCGGGGAGCTGTTTTTT. Translating it yields CASSWRQGPTPTGELFF.

The chain joins TRBV28 to TRBJ1-2; 9 nucleotides agree with TRBD1. The V and J ends lost 6 bases and 6 bases, in that order; junction bases with no gene match: 11. The CDR3 runs to 15 residues. Germline CDR1 MDHEN, CDR2 SYDVKM. CDR3 region: CASRSTGTGNHGYTF. The CDR3 DNA is TGTGCCAGCAGGTCCACCGGGACAGGGAACCATGGCTACACCTTC.